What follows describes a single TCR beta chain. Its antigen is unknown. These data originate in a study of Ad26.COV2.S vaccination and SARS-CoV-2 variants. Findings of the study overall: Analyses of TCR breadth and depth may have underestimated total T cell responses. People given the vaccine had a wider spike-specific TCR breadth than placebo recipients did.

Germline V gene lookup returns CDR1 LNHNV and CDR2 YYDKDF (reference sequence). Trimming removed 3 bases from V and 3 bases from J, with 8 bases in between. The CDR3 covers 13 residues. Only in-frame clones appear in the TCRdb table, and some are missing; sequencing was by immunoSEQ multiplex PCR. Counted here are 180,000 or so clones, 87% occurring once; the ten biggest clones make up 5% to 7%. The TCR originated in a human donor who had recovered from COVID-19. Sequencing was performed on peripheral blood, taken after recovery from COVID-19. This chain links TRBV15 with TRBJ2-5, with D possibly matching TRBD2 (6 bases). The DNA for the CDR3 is TGTGCCACCAGCAGGGAGCGGGAAGAGACCCAGTACTTC. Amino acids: CATSREREETQYF.